The 16 T cell receptor beta chains presented below share a single source sample, sequenced in a study of radiotherapy plus CTLA-4 blockade in lung cancer. The method was immunoSEQ multiplex PCR; TCRdb's version includes in-frame clones alone and lacks a portion of them. The sample has over 80,000 clones; roughly 85% are singletons. Sequenced material: peripheral blood, taken from a patient treated with radiotherapy plus ipilimumab. These receptors were obtained from a human donor with non-small cell lung cancer who had stable disease on radiotherapy plus ipilimumab.

This chain connects TRBV4-2 to TRBJ2-1; TRBD1 matches at 11 bases. The CDR3 totals 20 residues. V was clipped by 2 bases and J by 8 bases; unmatched bases: 20. Germline CDR1 reads LGHNA; CDR2 reads YNFKEQ. CDR3 region: CASSQRVANPGTGGFHEQFF. Written as DNA, the CDR3 is TGTGCCAGCAGCCAAAGAGTAGCTAACCCCGGGACAGGGGGTTTCCATGAGCAGTTCTTC.

The chain joins TRBV5-1 to TRBJ1-5, with TRBD1 matching over 7 bases. From germline, CDR1 is SGHRS and CDR2 YFSETQ. Losses at the gene ends were 0 bases for V and 6 bases for J; bases not matched to a gene: 9. The CDR3 runs to 16 residues. The CDR3 DNA sequence: TGCGCCAGCAGCTTGGCCCCGACAGGGAGTGGTCAGCCCCAGCATTTT. It encodes CASSLAPTGSGQPQHF. Full variable domain (rest looked up from reference TRBV5-1 and TRBJ1-5): KAGVTQTPRYLIKTRGQQVTLSCSPISGHRSVSWYQQTPGQGLQFLFEYFSETQRNKGNFPGRFSGRQFSNSRSEMNVSTLELGDSALYLCASSLAPTGSGQPQHFGDGTRLSIL.

The chain has TRBV6-4 and TRBJ1-2, with 8 bases matching TRBD1. Germline lookup yields CDR1 MRHNA and CDR2 SNTAGT. This CDR3 contains 13 residues. The V and J ends lost 4 bases and 8 bases, in that order; junction bases with no gene match: 6. CDR3 DNA: TGTGCCAGCAGTGCTGGACAGGGACCGGGCTACACCTTC. Residues: CASSAGQGPGYTF.

J is TRBJ1-3 and V is TRBV9, with D unclear. CDR1 is SGDLS, CDR2 YYNGEE, per germline. The CDR3 loop spans 13 amino acids. The V and J ends lost 5 bases and 4 bases respectively, with 10 bases between them. The CDR3 spells CASREREGNTIYF. For the CDR3, the DNA is TGTGCCAGCAGGGAAAGAGAAGGAAACACCATATATTTT.

The chain joins TRBV9 to TRBJ1-4, with 8 positions matching TRBD1. Germline values: CDR1 SGDLS, CDR2 YYNGEE. The CDR3 is 16 amino acids. V was pared by 0 bases and J by 8 bases, with 9 bases of the junction left unmatched. CDR3 amino acids: CASSVGGQGLGEKLFF. The CDR3 DNA sequence: TGTGCCAGCAGCGTAGGAGGACAGGGCTTAGGAGAAAAACTGTTTTTT.

The chain is built from TRBV18 and TRBJ2-3, with 11 bases aligning to TRBD2. This CDR3 has 15 residues. Germline V lookup: CDR1 KGHSH, CDR2 LQKENI. V dropped 8 bases and J dropped 2; count of bases not matched to a gene: 6. CDR3 bases: TGTGCCAGCACGACTAGCGGGGCATTCACAGATACGCAGTATTTT. Encoded protein: CASTTSGAFTDTQYF.

V gene TRBV7-2 combines with J gene TRBJ1-5, with TRBD1 identical over 9 bases. Germline trimming cut 6 bases from V and 4 bases from J; bases unmatched to any gene: 7. Germline V gene lookup returns CDR1 SGHTA and CDR2 FQGNSA. This CDR3 has 15 amino acids. This CDR3 reads CASSRGTGTNQPQHF. In DNA form, the CDR3 reads TGTGCCAGCAGTCGCGGGACAGGGACAAATCAGCCCCAGCATTTT.

CDR3 coding DNA: TGCAGCGTTGAACTGCACAATGAGCCCCCCTACGAGCAGTACTTC. Its translation is CSVELHNEPPYEQYF. The rearrangement uses TRBV29-1 and TRBJ2-7; D not resolved. Germline V gives CDR1 SQVTM, CDR2 ANQGSEA. This CDR3 contains 15 residues. Trimming pared 2 bases from V and 2 bases from J, leaving 16 bases between.

This chain uses TRBV29-1 with TRBJ1-1, with D perhaps TRBD1 (6 bases). Trimming took 3 bases from V and 6 from J, leaving 11 bases between them. CDR1 SQVTM and CDR2 ANQGSEA come from the germline V gene. The CDR3 contains 12 residues. The CDR3 is CSVDTGLPEAFF. CDR3 in DNA: TGCAGCGTTGATACAGGGCTCCCTGAAGCTTTCTTT.

The J gene is TRBJ1-2, the V gene TRBV28; 9 positions match TRBD1. The CDR3 runs 16 residues. V lost 5 bases to trimming and J lost 6 bases; unmatched junction nucleotides: 13. Looked up from germline, CDR1 is MDHEN and CDR2 is SYDVKM. The CDR3 loop reads CASSLPALQGANGYTF. CDR3 coding DNA: TGTGCCAGCAGTCTCCCCGCTCTACAGGGGGCTAATGGCTACACCTTC.

The chain is built from TRBV5-1 and TRBJ2-3; the D is unclear. The CDR3 length is 12 residues. Germline assignment: CDR1 SGHRS and CDR2 YFSETQ. V dropped 5 bases and J dropped 5 bases, with 9 bases sitting between them. CDR3 nucleotides: TGCGCCAGCAGAGAAATTGGAGATACGCAGTATTTT. Its translation is CASREIGDTQYF.

This rearrangement joins TRBV9 to TRBJ1-2, with TRBD1 matching 7 bases. With V trimmed by 1 base and J by 3 bases, 6 bases remained unmatched. The CDR3 consists of 15 residues. Germline CDR1 reads SGDLS; CDR2 reads YYNGEE. CDR3 coding DNA: TGTGCCAGCAGCGTATTGGGGACAGCTTACTATGGCTACACCTTC. This gives the protein CASSVLGTAYYGYTF. The full variable domain, completed using reference TRBV9 and TRBJ1-2, is DSGVTQTPKHLITATGQRVTLRCSPRSGDLSVYWYQQSLDQGLQFLIQYYNGEERAKGNILERFSAQQFPDLHSELNLSSLELGDSALYFCASSVLGTAYYGYTFGSGTRLTVV.

V gene TRBV5-8 combines with J gene TRBJ1-1; 10 bases agree with TRBD1. The germline gives CDR1 SGHTS, CDR2 YDEGEE. The CDR3 totals 14 residues. Germline trimming cut 4 bases from V and 4 bases from J; bases unmatched to any gene: 4. CDR3 loop: CASSIGQGGTEAFF. For the CDR3, the DNA is TGTGCCAGCAGCATCGGACAGGGGGGCACTGAAGCTTTCTTT.

The rearrangement uses TRBV6-5 and TRBJ2-5, with D perhaps matching TRBD2 (6 bases). V was cut by 6 bases and J by 5 bases, with 16 bases left in between. Germline-derived CDR1 and CDR2 are MNHEY and SVGAGI. The CDR3 has 14 residues. CDR3 region: CASREGTAGETQYF. DNA for the CDR3: TGTGCCAGCAGAGAAGGGACGGCGGGGGAGACCCAGTACTTC.

V usage is TRBV6-5 and J usage is TRBJ1-2, with D tentatively TRBD1 (5 bases). CDR1 and CDR2 (germline): MNHEY, SVGAGI. This CDR3 spans 15 amino acids. V was pared by 2 bases and J by 1 base, with 11 bases between. The CDR3 bases are TGTGCCAGCAGTTACGACCGGGGGGTTAACTATGGCTACACCTTC. Its protein product is CASSYDRGVNYGYTF.

V usage is TRBV6-1 and J usage is TRBJ2-4, with D possibly TRBD1 on 6 matching bases. CDR1 and CDR2 (germline): MNHNS, SASEGT. The CDR3 runs 14 residues. Trimming cost V 8 bases and J 1 base, with 12 bases left between them. DNA for the CDR3: TGTGCCAGCGCTGAAGGGGGTGCCAAAAACATTCAGTACTTC. As protein: CASAEGGAKNIQYF.